Following are 6 T cell receptor beta chains from one sample sequenced in a study of cytomegalovirus exposure and HLA in healthy donors. The table came from immunoSEQ multiplex PCR; TCRdb's copy has only in-frame clones and leaves some out. The table shows about 180,000 clones, with 80% to 90% occurring only once. The sample taken for sequencing was PBMCs. The receptors were sampled from a woman aged 25 to 39 in good health and CMV-seronegative.

The chain couples TRBV5-1 to TRBJ2-1; 8 nucleotides agree with TRBD1. The germline V gene encodes CDR1 SGHRS and CDR2 YFSETQ. J gave up 0 bases and V 3 bases, and 5 bases lay outside the gene matches. The CDR3 loop spans 16 amino acids. The CDR3 protein is CASSYGQGSSYNEQFF. The CDR3 DNA reads as TGCGCCAGCAGCTACGGACAGGGCAGCTCCTACAATGAGCAGTTCTTC.

The chain has TRBV6-6 and TRBJ1-1; D is unresolved. This CDR3 comprises 11 residues. CDR1 is MNHNY, CDR2 SVGAGI, per germline (reference sequence). V was cut by 6 bases and J by 8 bases, with 10 bases left in between. CDR3 residues: CASRRHWEAFF. In nucleotides, the CDR3 is TGTGCCAGCAGACGACACTGGGAAGCTTTCTTT.

The chain carries TRBV4-1 and TRBJ2-5; 8 nucleotides line up with TRBD1. CDR1 is MGHRA and CDR2 is YSYEKL in the germline V gene. After removal of 1 base from V and 4 bases from J, the junction contained 5 bases not matched to a gene. This CDR3 has 15 residues. CDR3 DNA sequence: TGCGCCAGCAGCCAAGGGACAGGGACCATAGAGACCCAGTACTTC. It codes for CASSQGTGTIETQYF.

In DNA form, the CDR3 reads TGTGCCAGCAGCTTCGGAGGAAGCAATCAGCCCCAGCATTTT. It encodes CASSFGGSNQPQHF. V is TRBV5-8 and J is TRBJ1-5; no clear D. Germline CDR1 and CDR2: SGHTS and YDEGEE. The CDR3 covers 14 residues. The V gene lost 2 bases and the J gene lost 1 base, with 7 bases spanning the gap.

The chain recombines TRBV7-9 with TRBJ1-5; 8 bases fit TRBD1. Germline V gives CDR1 SEHNR, CDR2 FQNEAQ (reference sequence). V lost 5 bases and J lost 5; bases outside the gene matches: 11. The CDR3 consists of 16 residues. The CDR3 spells CASSDGQGMDDQPQHF. The DNA for the CDR3 is TGTGCCAGCAGCGACGGACAGGGCATGGACGATCAGCCCCAGCATTTT.

The chain combines TRBV9 with TRBJ2-7; weak D call: TRBD1 (6 bases). This CDR3 is built from 14 residues. CDR1 is SGDLS and CDR2 is YYNGEE in the germline V gene. With 0 bases removed from V and 2 bases from J, the gap between germline ends came to 9 bases. The CDR3 coding sequence is TGTGCCAGCAGCGTAGACAGGGACACCTACGAGCAGTACTTC. Protein product: CASSVDRDTYEQYF.